These 3 T cell receptor beta chains share one sample of origin, sequenced in a study of T-cell memory formation after mild COVID-19. TCRdb processed the 5' RACE reads anew with MiXCR; each CDR3 protein has one entry. Among hundreds of thousands of distinct CDR3 sequences, roughly 22% were seen once, and the ten largest hold roughly an eighth. Sequenced material: PBMCs or a T cell subset sorted from them (not recorded which). The receptors here all came from an adult woman who had mild COVID-19 (a few samples of this study predate the infection). Cell type and time point are not known.

This clonotype was seen a few times. This sequence joins TRBV5-1 and TRBJ1-2, with D hard to call. Germline V gives CDR1 SGHRS, CDR2 YFSETQ. The CDR3 loop spans 16 amino acids. With 4 bases removed from V and 5 bases from J, the gap between germline ends came to 21 bases. The chain's CDR3 is CASSPFRWTDRYGYTF. In DNA, the CDR3 is TGCGCCAGCAGCCCATTCCGTTGGACGGACCGATATGGCTACACCTTC.

In its sample, this clonotype was seen once. V is TRBV20-1 and J is TRBJ1-6; a possible D gene is TRBD1 (6 bases). The V and J ends lost 0 bases and 10 bases respectively, with 13 bases between them. The CDR3 runs to 14 residues. Germline CDR1 reads DFQATT; CDR2 reads SNEGSKA (reference sequence). The CDR3 DNA reads TGCAGTGCTAGAGATCAAGGGGGTAAATCACCCCTCCACTTT. Its translation is CSARDQGGKSPLHF.

The chain has TRBV3-1 and TRBJ2-7; TRBD2 agrees at 9 bases. CDR1 and CDR2 (germline): LGHDT, YNNKEL (reference sequence). The CDR3 is 15 residues long. With V trimmed by 1 base and J by 5 bases, 6 bases remained unmatched. CDR3 protein: CASSQGFKREDEQYF. The CDR3 nucleotides read TGTGCCAGCAGCCAAGGTTTCAAGCGGGAGGACGAGCAGTACTTC.